A selection of T cell receptor beta chains follows, all from one sample in a study of T cell changes during pregnancy in multiple sclerosis. Generated by immunoSEQ multiplex PCR, the TCRdb table keeps only in-frame clones and is missing some. The repertoire includes about 50,000 clones, over 80% of them detected once, and 0.45% to 0.6% sits in the top ten. The material was CD4+ T cells from peripheral blood mononuclear cells, obtained after pregnancy. These receptor sequences come from a female donor with multiple sclerosis, enrolled in a pregnancy study. CDR3s leave out the opening cysteine and the closing phenylalanine or tryptophan.

J gene | V gene | CDR3 protein
TRBJ1-2 | TRBV28 | ASSRRVPGEVYGYT
TRBJ1-2 | TRBV21-1 | ASYHTGLCGYT
TRBJ2-2 | TRBV4-1 | ASSQMTGVAGELF
TRBJ2-3 | TRBV19 | ASSLGGGGPDTQY
TRBJ2-3 | TRBV18 | ASSPRASGYTDTQY
TRBJ2-5 | TRBV7-2 | ASSSTAEKTQY
TRBJ2-3 | TRBV30 | AWTGTREGTDTQY
TRBJ2-1 | TRBV5-1 | ASSHSGSGYNEQF
TRBJ2-7 | TRBV2 | ASSGTSASYEQY
TRBJ2-1 | TRBV11-2 | ASSLDRPSGSLNEQF
TRBJ2-5 | TRBV7-9 | ASSPNGYRETQY
TRBJ2-7 | TRBV5-6 | ASSSRAGTGAEQY
TRBJ2-3 | TRBV5-1 | ASGTSGTADTQY
TRBJ1-1 | TRBV7-9 | ASSRHDRGEAF
TRBJ2-1 | TRBV5-1 | ASTETGNEQF
TRBJ2-3 | TRBV6-1 | ASTLAGGFTDTQY
TRBJ2-7 | TRBV7-2 | ASSLFGTSASYEQY
TRBJ1-5 | TRBV28 | ASRTGGSNQPQH
TRBJ2-7 | TRBV6-5 | ASRASGINSYEQY
TRBJ1-5 | TRBV27 | ASSVRGLNQPQH
TRBJ2-1 | TRBV19 | ASSIETILYNEQF
TRBJ2-7 | TRBV18 | ASSLGLFYEQY
TRBJ2-3 | TRBV28 | ASSLPGTSGGTDTQY
TRBJ1-3 | TRBV5-8 | ASSSQGAGNTIY
TRBJ1-3 | TRBV9 | ASSPKTGSGNTIY
TRBJ2-2 | TRBV28 | ASSLTQGGNTGELF
TRBJ1-2 | TRBV28 | PWSGQGYVYYGYT
TRBJ2-5 | TRBV20-1 | SAARETQY
TRBJ2-5 | TRBV5-1 | ASSLGVQNTQETQY
TRBJ1-2 | TRBV30 | AWRKDRAYGYT
TRBJ2-7 | TRBV4-2 | ASSQDAGSKEQY
TRBJ1-2 | TRBV2 | ASRGQLHPNYGYT
TRBJ2-5 | TRBV6-1 | ASSERQTTGEQY
TRBJ2-7 | TRBV9 | ASSVSTGTYEQY
TRBJ2-2 | TRBV9 | ASSVRSREGTGELF
TRBJ2-7 | TRBV28 | ASRFGGQGNSYEQY
TRBJ2-3 | TRBV6-5 | ASSYSPGLTDTQY